These T cell receptor beta chains were read from a single sample in a study of blood T cell repertoires in COVID-19. Here immunoSEQ multiplex PCR was the method, and the copy in TCRdb shows in-frame clones only, minus some. The sample records more than 150,000 clones, around 84% being singletons. The specimen sequenced was peripheral blood. The receptors shown here come from a man younger than 45 with active or convalescent COVID-19. Both conserved end residues are part of each CDR3. A D gene is named only where the DNA matches it firmly. Some rows mark clone size as missing; the rest say once, few, many or name a class of expanded clone.

>TRBD1|NA|TRBJ1-2|TRBV6-5|14
TGTGCCAGCAGTTACTCCCGACAGGGATATGGCTACACCTTC
CASSYSRQGYGYTF
>NA|many|TRBJ2-7|TRBV6-2/TRBV6-3|14
TGTGCCAGCAGTTACTTGGGCGGACTCTACGAGCAGTACTTC
CASSYLGGLYEQYF
>NA|NA|TRBJ1-4|TRBV6-5|15
TGTGCCAGCAGGGCGGGGGCCCCAACTAATGAAAAACTGTTTTTT
CASRAGAPTNEKLFF
>NA|once|TRBJ2-5|TRBV27|15
TGTGCCAGCAGGGGGGCGGGAGCCCTCGGGCGGACCCAGTACTTC
CASRGAGALGRTQYF
>NA|NA|TRBJ1-1|TRBV9|13
TGTGCCAGCAGTTCGGAGAATTTCGCTGAAGCTTTCTTT
CASSSENFAEAFF
>TRBD2|NA|TRBJ2-1|TRBV18|13
TGTGCCAGCTCACCCCCCCTAGCGGATGAGCAGTTCTTC
CASSPPLADEQFF
>NA|NA|TRBJ2-5|TRBV7-3|14
TGTGCCAGCAGCCCTACTAGTTCCCCGGAGACCCAGTACTTC
CASSPTSSPETQYF
>NA|NA|TRBJ2-7|TRBV7-9|14
TGTGCCAGCAGCCGCCAGGGGAGCCCCTACGAGCAGTACTTC
CASSRQGSPYEQYF
>NA|NA|TRBJ2-2|TRBV5-1|15
TGCGCCAGCAGCTTGTCCGGGACACCTTCCGGGGAGCTGTTTTTT
CASSLSGTPSGELFF
>NA|NA|TRBJ1-5|TRBV6-5|16
TGTGCCAGCAGTTACTCGTCAGGGGCGAGCAATCAGCCCCAGCATTTT
CASSYSSGASNQPQHF
>TRBD2|NA|TRBJ2-3|TRBV19|16
TGTGCCAGTAGTGTCCTTAGCGGGGTCGGGGCAGATACGCAGTATTTT
CASSVLSGVGADTQYF
>TRBD1|NA|TRBJ2-7|TRBV6-5|13
TGTGCCAGCAGGACAGGGGTCTCCTACGAGCAGTACTTC
CASRTGVSYEQYF
>TRBD1|NA|TRBJ1-2|TRBV7-9|13
TGTGCCAGCACCCCGGGACAGGGCTATGGCTACACCTTC
CASTPGQGYGYTF
>TRBD2|NA|TRBJ2-3|TRBV10-3|18
TGTGCCATCAGTGCATGGACTAGCGGGGGCCCTAGCACAGATACGCAGTATTTT
CAISAWTSGGPSTDTQYF
>TRBD1|few|TRBJ2-2|TRBV19|13
TGTGCCAGTCGAACAGGGGCAAACGGGGAGCTGTTTTTT
CASRTGANGELFF
>TRBD1|few|TRBJ2-7|TRBV30|15
TGTGCCTGGAGGAGACCGGGACAGGGGGCGACTGAGCAGTACTTC
CAWRRPGQGATEQYF
>TRBD1|NA|TRBJ2-2|TRBV11-2|14
TGTGCCAGCAGCCGGGACAGTAACACCGGGGAGCTGTTTTTT
CASSRDSNTGELFF
>TRBD2|NA|TRBJ2-2|TRBV9|19
TGTGCCAGCAGCGTCTCAGCGGGAGGGCCTCAAAGGAACACCGGGGAGCTGTTTTTT
CASSVSAGGPQRNTGELFF
>TRBD1|few|TRBJ1-5|TRBV28|15
TGTGCCAGCAGTTTTGTGGCAGGGGGACATCAGCCCCAGCATTTT
CASSFVAGGHQPQHF
>TRBD2|NA|TRBJ2-7|TRBV9|15
TGTGCCAGCAGCGTAGAAAGTGGGAGGGCCTACGAGCAGTACTTC
CASSVESGRAYEQYF
>NA|NA|TRBJ1-2|TRBV9|14
TGTGCCAGCAGCGTAGACGGCAGGACTTATGGCTACACCTTC
CASSVDGRTYGYTF
>NA|NA|TRBJ1-1|TRBV2|13
TGTGCCAGCAGTGAAGACAGGACGGCTGAAGCTTTCTTT
CASSEDRTAEAFF
>NA|NA|TRBJ2-2|TRBV7-2|17
TGTGCCAGCAGCTTACTTGCTCAGGACAAGAACACCGGGGAGCTGTTTTTT
CASSLLAQDKNTGELFF
>NA|NA|TRBJ1-1|TRBV6-7|18
TGTGCCAGCAGTTACGCCTCGGGGGGTGGGAAAATGAACACTGAAGCTTTCTTT
CASSYASGGGKMNTEAFF
>NA|NA|TRBJ2-2|TRBV27|15
TGTGCCAGCAGTTTATGGGCAGGGCTCACCGGGGAGCTGTTTTTT
CASSLWAGLTGELFF
>NA|once|TRBJ1-1|TRBV4-1|17
TGCGCCAGCAGCCAAGAATGGGACACGCTGTTGAACACTGAAGCTTTCTTT
CASSQEWDTLLNTEAFF
>NA|few|TRBJ1-5|TRBV5-8|15
TGTGCCAGCAGCTTATTAGGACACCCCCTCCAGCCCCAGCATTTT
CASSLLGHPLQPQHF
>NA|once|TRBJ2-2|TRBV2|13
TGTGCCAGCAGTGTTCGGAACACCGGGGAGCTGTTTTTT
CASSVRNTGELFF
>NA|NA|TRBJ1-2|TRBV29-1|13
TGCAGCGTGGGGACCTCGGCGGGGTATGGCTACACCTTC
CSVGTSAGYGYTF
>NA|NA|TRBJ2-6|TRBV3-1/TRBV3-2|18
TGTGCCAGCAGCCAAGTTTTACAGGGCAGCTCTGGGGCCAACGTCCTGACTTTC
CASSQVLQGSSGANVLTF
>TRBD1|NA|TRBJ1-6|TRBV5-8|16
TGTGCCAGCGGCCGGGACAGGGTTGTCTATAATTCACCCCTCCACTTT
CASGRDRVVYNSPLHF
>NA|NA|TRBJ2-1|TRBV27|12
TGTGCCAGCAGTTCCCAGGCCGAGGAGCAGTTCTTC
CASSSQAEEQFF